This T cell receptor beta chain was found in a study of T-cell reconstitution after alpha-beta-depleted transplantation in children. This clonotype has a handful of counts. Its antigen is undetermined. The CDR3 spans 15 residues. Trimming cost V 5 bases and J 3 bases, with 14 bases left between them. CDR1 and CDR2 (germline): SGHRS, YFSETQ. General study findings and limits: After transplant, at about two months, alpha-beta T cells were reportedly derived from several hundred expanded graft clones. High day-60 TCRbeta diversity in some patients came from surviving recipient T cells and thymic progenitors. Among T cells one year after transplant, newly produced cells accounted for most counts and diversity.

Preparation of the TCRbeta library used unique molecular identifiers. TCRdb re-derived calls from the PCR reads in MiXCR, one entry per CDR3 protein. The sample shows around 300,000 distinct CDR3 sequences, 11% of them seen only once. This receptor was obtained from a male patient between 2 and 10 years old who had a stem cell transplant for chronic granulomatous disease, so the T cells may come from the graft donor. V and J are TRBV5-1 and TRBJ1-4; D is unclear. The starting material was peripheral blood, obtained 180 days after TCRalphabeta/CD19-depleted stem cell transplant. The CDR3 nucleotides are TGCGCCAGCAGGACCGGCGTGGGATCTAATGAAAAACTGTTTTTT. It codes for CASRTGVGSNEKLFF. The entire variable domain, with the rest obtained from reference TRBV5-1 and TRBJ1-4, is as follows: KAGVTQTPRYLIKTRGQQVTLSCSPISGHRSVSWYQQTPGQGLQFLFEYFSETQRNKGNFPGRFSGRQFSNSRSEMNVSTLELGDSALYLCASRTGVGSNEKLFFGSGTQLSVL.